This TCR beta chain was profiled in a study of patients and donors after allogeneic stem cell transplantation. With V trimmed by 5 bases and J by 7 bases, 7 bases remained unmatched. The CDR3 runs 15 residues. CDR1 and CDR2 from the germline V gene are SGHVS and FNYEAQ. TCRdb used MiXCR to reprocess the RT-PCR reads, holding one entry per CDR3 protein. The table lists roughly 190,000 distinct CDR3 sequences, roughly 40% of them singletons. Sequenced material: blood, either unsorted or a sorted T cell fraction (not recorded which). This sequence originates from a human donor who was either an allogeneic HSCT recipient or a stem cell or donor lymphocyte infusion donor (not recorded which). It is not recorded whose cells these are; they may come from a transplant donor. This sequence joins TRBV7-6 and TRBJ2-1; 11 positions match TRBD2. Written as DNA, the CDR3 is TGTGCCAGCAGCCTTAGACTAGCGGGAATAAATGAGCAGTTCTTC. It is translated as CASSLRLAGINEQFF.